Presented here are 31 T cell receptor beta chains from one specimen sequenced in a study of cytomegalovirus exposure and HLA in healthy donors. Use of 60 Vbeta and 13 Jbeta primers characterized the PCR. Only in-frame clones appear in the TCRdb table, and some are missing; sequencing was by immunoSEQ multiplex PCR. The sample holds 150,000 or so clones; around 74% are singletons and the top ten take roughly 4.5%. The sample was PBMCs. The receptors here all came from a man aged 18-30 years in good health and CMV-seropositive.

The chain is built from TRBV14 and TRBJ2-2; D perhaps matches TRBD1 (5 bases). V lost 4 bases, J lost 5 bases, and 14 bases lay in between. The CDR3 runs to 15 residues. Germline V gene data show CDR1 as SGHDN and CDR2 as FVKESK. DNA for the CDR3: TGTGCCAGCAGCCCGTGGGGCCTGATAACCGGGGAGCTGTTTTTT. Amino acid sequence: CASSPWGLITGELFF.

J is TRBJ1-1 and V is TRBV27, with 11 bases identical to TRBD1. There are 14 residues in the CDR3. J was trimmed by 4 bases and V by 6 bases; bases with no gene match: 4. Germline V gene sequence: CDR1 MNHEY, CDR2 SMNVEV (reference sequence). CDR3 protein: CASSRTGGTTEAFF. The CDR3 DNA reads as TGTGCCAGCAGCCGGACAGGGGGCACCACTGAAGCTTTCTTT.

The V and J genes are TRBV29-1 and TRBJ2-3; 9 bases agree with TRBD2. V shed 6 bases and J 6 bases; nucleotides not matched to a gene: 13. This CDR3 comprises 15 residues. Germline loops: CDR1 SQVTM, CDR2 ANQGSEA. The CDR3 DNA reads TGCAGCGTCCTTAGGGGGCGGGGGGGGGTTGATACGCAGTATTTT. Residues: CSVLRGRGGVDTQYF.

The J gene is TRBJ2-7, the V gene TRBV7-2; D is uncertain. V dropped 1 base and J dropped 2 bases, with 9 bases sitting between them. The CDR3 is made up of 14 amino acids. Germline CDR1 and CDR2: SGHTA and FQGNSA. The CDR3 here is CASSLGPGTYEQYF. In DNA form, the CDR3 reads TGTGCCAGCAGCTTAGGTCCGGGTACCTACGAGCAGTACTTC.

J is TRBJ2-2 and V is TRBV29-1; D uncertain. With 7 bases removed from V and 5 bases from J, the gap between germline ends came to 8 bases. Germline V gene sequence: CDR1 SQVTM, CDR2 ANQGSEA. This CDR3 spans 11 amino acids. The CDR3 DNA reads TGCAGCGGATACCAGACCGGGGAGCTGTTTTTT. Translation: CSGYQTGELFF.

Only one count was recorded for this clone. The rearrangement uses TRBV7-9 and TRBJ1-1; D is uncertain. This CDR3 has 13 residues. Germline assignment: CDR1 SEHNR and CDR2 FQNEAQ (reference sequence). The ends were cut back, 4 bases at V and 8 bases at J, with 14 bases in the middle. The CDR3 region has the DNA TGTGCCAGCAGCTCCAACCCGGGGTGGGAAGCTTTCTTT. Translation gives CASSSNPGWEAFF.

The J gene is TRBJ2-7, the V gene TRBV5-4, with 8 bases identical to TRBD2. Germline V lookup: CDR1 SGHNT, CDR2 YYREEE (reference sequence). Germline trimming cut 3 bases from V and 6 bases from J; bases unmatched to any gene: 8. This CDR3 has 14 amino acids. The CDR3, as DNA: TGTGCCAGCAGCTCGGGGGGGATCCCCTCCGAGCAGTACTTC. It specifies CASSSGGIPSEQYF. Variable domain in full (rest from reference TRBV5-4 and TRBJ2-7): ETGVTQSPTHLIKTRGQQVTLRCSSQSGHNTVSWYQQALGQGPQFIFQYYREEENGRGNFPPRFSGLQFPNYSSELNVNALELDDSALYLCASSSGGIPSEQYFGPGTRLTVT.

The gene calls are TRBV7-2 and TRBJ2-7; 8 nucleotides align to TRBD2. Germline values: CDR1 SGHTA, CDR2 FQGNSA. V lost 4 bases and J lost 2; bases outside the gene matches: 16. This CDR3 spans 18 amino acids. This chain's CDR3 is CASSSLPYGAGATYEQYF. The CDR3 region has the DNA TGTGCCAGCAGCTCCCTCCCCTATGGAGCGGGGGCCACCTACGAGCAGTACTTC.

The rearrangement uses TRBV27 and TRBJ2-3; D call uncertain. Per germline, CDR1 MNHEY and CDR2 SMNVEV (reference sequence). Trimming shortened V by 3 bases and J by 5 bases, and 6 bases separated the two germline ends. This CDR3 has 12 residues. The CDR3 is CASSFTGDTQYF. The CDR3 nucleotides read TGTGCCAGCAGTTTTACGGGAGATACGCAGTATTTT.

The chain links TRBV4-1 to TRBJ2-3, with 7 bases lining up with TRBD2. The germline CDR1 and CDR2 sequences are MGHRA and YSYEKL. CDR3 size: 15 residues. V lost 4 bases, J lost 4 bases, and 8 bases stayed unmatched. The CDR3 coding sequence is TGCGCCAGCAGCCGCCAACTAGCGAGGGCAGATACGCAGTATTTT. Translation gives CASSRQLARADTQYF.

Points on this clone: Other DNA variants within this sample encode the same CDR3. CDR3 nucleotides: TGTGCCAGCAGTTACTCCCGGAGCTCCTACGAGCAGTACTTC. Its translation is CASSYSRSSYEQYF. This sequence joins TRBV6-5 and TRBJ2-7; the D is unclear. V dropped 0 bases and J dropped 0 bases, with 6 bases sitting between them. This CDR3 has 14 amino acids. Germline lookup yields CDR1 MNHEY and CDR2 SVGAGI.

The chain joins TRBV28 to TRBJ1-5, with D possibly TRBD1 on 6 matching bases. The CDR3 has 15 residues. V lost 4 bases, J lost 1 base, and 11 bases lay in between. The germline CDR1 and CDR2 sequences are MDHEN and SYDVKM. CDR3 protein: CASSWGGASNQPQHF. In DNA form, the CDR3 reads TGTGCCAGCAGTTGGGGGGGGGCCAGCAATCAGCCCCAGCATTTT.

The chain couples TRBV19 to TRBJ2-1, with 7 bases identical to TRBD2. CDR3 length: 14 amino acids. The V gene end was trimmed by 5 bases and the J gene end by 4 bases; junction bases not matched to a gene: 5. CDR1 and CDR2 (germline): LNHDA, SQIVND (reference sequence). CDR3 amino acids: CASSPWGGYNEQFF. Written as DNA, the CDR3 is TGTGCCAGTAGTCCGTGGGGGGGGTACAATGAGCAGTTCTTC.

This sequence joins TRBV5-8 and TRBJ1-3; 8 bases align to TRBD1. With 4 bases clipped from V and 0 bases from J, the junction kept 6 bases outside the gene matches. CDR3 length: 16 amino acids. Germline loops: CDR1 SGHTS, CDR2 YDEGEE. CDR3 in amino acids: CASSRRTGSSGNTIYF. CDR3 DNA: TGTGCCAGCAGCCGTCGGACAGGGTCCTCTGGAAACACCATATATTTT.

The chain links TRBV21-1 to TRBJ1-5; the D call TRBD1 from the table was never checked on the DNA. TRBV21-1 corresponds to a pseudogene. The CDR3 loop spans 19 amino acids. This CDR3 is CASSDPPEWAKDTNQPQHF. The CDR3 nucleotides read TGTGCCAGCAGCGATCCTCCTGAATGGGCGAAGGATACCAATCAGCCCCAGCATTTT.

This rearrangement joins TRBV27 to TRBJ2-7; 12 bases align to TRBD1. CDR1 is MNHEY, CDR2 SMNVEV, per germline (reference sequence). The CDR3 spans 14 residues. The V segment lost 6 bases and the J segment 6 bases; nucleotides outside the gene matches: 6. CDR3 loop: CASSLRDRGREQYF. CDR3 nucleotides: TGTGCCAGCAGCCTCCGGGACAGGGGGCGCGAGCAGTACTTC.

This clone was seen once. The J gene is TRBJ1-5, the V gene TRBV6-1; D not resolved. The ends were cut back, 4 bases at V and 0 bases at J, with 7 bases in the middle. This CDR3 has 14 amino acids. Germline V gives CDR1 MNHNS, CDR2 SASEGT. The DNA for the CDR3 is TGTGCCAGCAGTGGGGCTTATAGCAATCAGCCCCAGCATTTT. This gives the protein CASSGAYSNQPQHF.

This clone has only a few counts. This rearrangement joins TRBV7-2 to TRBJ2-3; weak D call: TRBD1 (6 bases). V was clipped by 6 bases and J by 3 bases, with 13 bases between them. CDR3 size: 14 residues. Germline V gene lookup returns CDR1 SGHTA and CDR2 FQGNSA. The CDR3 protein is CASRTRGPTDTQYF. The CDR3 DNA sequence: TGTGCCAGCAGGACCAGGGGCCCGACAGATACGCAGTATTTT.

This chain links TRBV11-3 with TRBJ1-1; 8 nucleotides align to TRBD1. The CDR3 sequence is 15 residues long. The V gene end was trimmed by 5 bases and the J gene end by 4 bases; junction bases not matched to a gene: 9. The germline gives CDR1 SGHNT, CDR2 YENEEA. Written as DNA, the CDR3 is TGTGCCAGCAGCCCTGGACAGGGCTCTGGCACTGAAGCTTTCTTT. This encodes CASSPGQGSGTEAFF. The full variable domain, completed using reference TRBV11-3 and TRBJ1-1, is EAGVVQSPRYKIIEKKQPVAFWCNPISGHNTLYWYLQNLGQGPELLIRYENEEAVDDSQLPKDRFSAERLKGVDSTLKIQPAELGDSAVYLCASSPGQGSGTEAFFGQGTRLTVV.

V and J are TRBV6-6 and TRBJ1-5, with 11 bases fitting TRBD1. V was clipped by 4 bases and J by 5 bases; unmatched bases: 7. This CDR3 is 16 amino acids long. Germline V CDR1 and CDR2: MNHNY, SVGAGI (reference sequence). CDR3 sequence reads: CASSFAPGQGDQPQHF. The CDR3 nucleotides read TGTGCCAGCAGTTTCGCACCGGGACAGGGGGATCAGCCCCAGCATTTT.

J is TRBJ1-5 and V is TRBV28; 7 bases fit TRBD1. Germline trimming cut 4 bases from V and 7 bases from J; bases unmatched to any gene: 7. The germline CDR1 and CDR2 sequences are MDHEN and SYDVKM. The CDR3 loop spans 14 amino acids. DNA for the CDR3: TGTGCCAGCAGTTCCACAGGGGCTGGGCAGCCCCAGCATTTT. Translating it yields CASSSTGAGQPQHF.

This clone was observed a handful of times. The V and J genes are TRBV4-1 and TRBJ2-2; D unresolved. Looked up from germline, CDR1 is MGHRA and CDR2 is YSYEKL. V gave up 11 bases and J gave up 4 bases, with 11 bases separating them. CDR3 length: 12 residues. In nucleotides, the CDR3 is TGCGCCGTTAGAGGCGGCACCGGGGAGCTGTTTTTT. It translates to CAVRGGTGELFF.

The genes are TRBV7-3 and TRBJ2-7; 8 nucleotides agree with TRBD1. V was pared by 5 bases and J by 5 bases, with 11 bases of the junction left unmatched. The germline CDR1 and CDR2 sequences are SGHTA and FQGTGA. This CDR3 is 15 amino acids long. The CDR3, as DNA: TGTGCCAGCAGCCTCGGACAGGGCTTAACCCACGAGCAGTACTTC. This codes for CASSLGQGLTHEQYF.

The chain has TRBV4-2 and TRBJ2-6, with D maybe TRBD1 (5 bases). Deletions cut 3 bases from V and 1 base from J, with 7 bases between. This CDR3 has 15 residues. CDR1 is LGHNA and CDR2 is YNFKEQ in the germline V gene. The CDR3 nucleotides read TGTGCCAGCAGCCATCAGGGATCTGGGGCCAACGTCCTGACTTTC. Protein: CASSHQGSGANVLTF.

CDR3 residues: CASTQGLAGGSGDTQYF. The CDR3 coding sequence is TGTGCCAGCACCCAGGGACTAGCGGGAGGTTCTGGAGATACGCAGTATTTT. J is TRBJ2-3 and V is TRBV7-3; 15 bases map to TRBD2. Per the germline V gene, CDR1 is SGHTA and CDR2 is FQGTGA. This CDR3 has 17 amino acids. The J segment lost 5 bases and the V segment lost 7 bases, leaving 10 bases of the junction unmatched.

This clone was counted a few times. The chain recombines TRBV28 with TRBJ2-7; TRBD1 aligns across 11 bases. This CDR3 region has 13 residues. J was trimmed by 8 bases and V by 7 bases; bases with no gene match: 7. Germline assignment: CDR1 MDHEN and CDR2 SYDVKM. CDR3 in amino acids: CASKWDRGNQQYF. The CDR3, as DNA: TGTGCCAGCAAATGGGACAGGGGGAATCAGCAGTACTTC.

This clone came up a few times. The chain joins TRBV7-9 to TRBJ2-1; 10 nucleotides line up with TRBD2. The CDR3 is made up of 17 amino acids. Germline loops: CDR1 SEHNR, CDR2 FQNEAQ (reference sequence). J lost 5 bases, V lost 4 bases, and 11 bases had no gene match. CDR3 nucleotide sequence: TGTGCCAGCAGCTCCCGGGGAGCGGGAGGGCCGGACAATGAGCAGTTCTTC. Its translation: CASSSRGAGGPDNEQFF.

In this sample, this clone turned up a few times. CDR3: CASSAGTGVGYTF. For the CDR3, the DNA is TGTGCCAGCAGCGCCGGGACAGGGGTTGGCTACACCTTC. This sequence joins TRBV6-1 and TRBJ1-2; TRBD1 aligns across 10 bases. CDR3 length: 13 amino acids. Germline V CDR1 and CDR2: MNHNS, SASEGT. V was clipped by 6 bases and J by 7 bases; unmatched bases: 5.

The chain recombines TRBV7-8 with TRBJ2-7, with a weak D call TRBD1 (6 bases). Germline CDR1 and CDR2: SGHVS and FQNEAQ. The CDR3 consists of 15 residues. The ends were cut back, 5 bases at V and 0 bases at J, with 14 bases in the middle. Here the CDR3 DNA reads TGTGCCAGCAGCAGGGGGACGGTCCTCTCCTACGAGCAGTACTTC. It is translated as CASSRGTVLSYEQYF.

The sample holds a few counts of this clone. The chain has TRBV4-1 and TRBJ2-2; 8 bases map to TRBD2. Germline CDR1 is MGHRA and CDR2 is YSYEKL. V lost 3 bases, J lost 5 bases, and 8 bases stayed unmatched. CDR3 length: 16 residues. CDR3 sequence: CASSHEPGTRTGELFF. In nucleotides, the CDR3 is TGCGCCAGCAGCCATGAACCCGGGACTAGGACCGGGGAGCTGTTTTTT.

This chain joins TRBV30 and TRBJ1-5; D may be TRBD1 (6 bases). CDR1 is GTSNPN and CDR2 is SVGIG in the germline V gene (reference sequence). Trimming stripped 5 bases from V and 4 bases from J, with 12 bases between. The CDR3 spans 13 residues. The CDR3 coding sequence is TGTGCCTGGGGGACACTGACTAATCAGCCCCAGCATTTT. Protein product: CAWGTLTNQPQHF.